The subject of this entry is one T cell receptor beta chain. At the DNA level, this CDR3 is encoded by other sequences in the same sample as well. These data come from a study of blood T cell repertoires in COVID-19. Across the whole study: Acute and convalescent COVID-19 specimens originated in the United States, Italy and Spain. PBMCs, B-cell-depleted T cells, or T cells provided the cDNA or gDNA that made up the material.

Only in-frame clones appear in the TCRdb table, and some are missing; sequencing was by immunoSEQ multiplex PCR. The sample has a few hundred thousand clones, 75% to 90% seen once. The germline CDR1 and CDR2 sequences are WNHNN and SYGVQD (reference sequence). The CDR3 is made up of 13 amino acids. V lost 0 bases and J lost 4, with 4 bases in between. The age range of participants was about 18 to 95 years, with residence in roughly 25 US areas. Sequenced: PBMCs or T cells enriched from blood (not recorded which). The receptor comes from a man aged 25 to 45 who had recovered from COVID-19. J is TRBJ2-1 and V is TRBV10-1; no clear D. CDR3 DNA: TGCGCCAGCAGTGAGTCCGGGTACAATGAGCAGTTCTTC. Translated: CASSESGYNEQFF.